These 15 T cell receptor beta chains were all obtained from the same sample, sequenced in a study of cytomegalovirus exposure and HLA in healthy donors. PCR amplification relied on 60 Vbeta primers (plus 13 Jbeta primers). Profiled with immunoSEQ multiplex PCR; TCRdb holds only in-frame clones, not every one. The profile shows 180,000 or so clones, 78% of them singletons. Sequencing was done on a sample of PBMCs. These TCRs come from a female donor in good health and CMV-seronegative.

The V and J genes are TRBV4-3 and TRBJ1-1; TRBD1 might be the D (5 bases). Between the trimmed V and J ends, which lost 5 bases and 1 base, there was a span of 11 bases. The CDR3 spans 14 residues. Germline V CDR1 and CDR2: LGHNA, YSLEER. The CDR3 reads CASSDLTENTEAFF. In DNA, the CDR3 is TGCGCCAGCAGCGATCTGACAGAGAACACTGAAGCTTTCTTT.

The rearrangement uses TRBV5-1 and TRBJ1-2; D gene uncertain. V was shortened by 2 bases and J by 2 bases, with 7 bases between the two germline ends. The CDR3 consists of 13 residues. Germline-derived CDR1 and CDR2 are SGHRS and YFSETQ. CDR3 sequence reads: CASSLSPNYGYTF. In DNA, the CDR3 is TGCGCCAGCAGCTTAAGCCCCAACTATGGCTACACCTTC.

The chain combines TRBV6-1 with TRBJ1-5, with a weak D call TRBD1 (5 bases). V was pared by 2 bases and J by 0 bases, with 11 bases between. The germline CDR1 and CDR2 sequences are MNHNS and SASEGT. The CDR3 spans 16 residues. The CDR3 nucleotides read TGTGCCAGCAGTGAAAATGGACACCCTAGCAATCAGCCCCAGCATTTT. Its protein is CASSENGHPSNQPQHF.

The V gene is TRBV6-4, the J gene TRBJ2-1; 10 bases are a match to TRBD2. Germline V gene sequence: CDR1 MRHNA, CDR2 SNTAGT. This CDR3 is 16 amino acids long. V shed 4 bases and J 5 bases; nucleotides not matched to a gene: 8. CDR3 residues: CASSASGGITNNEQFF. The CDR3 DNA sequence: TGTGCCAGCAGTGCTAGCGGGGGCATTACAAACAATGAGCAGTTCTTC.

The V call is TRBV29-1, the J call TRBJ2-7; tentative D call: TRBD2 (6 bases). Trimming took 8 bases from V and 1 from J, leaving 21 bases between them. The CDR3 covers 15 residues. Germline V gene lookup returns CDR1 SQVTM and CDR2 ANQGSEA. The CDR3 DNA reads TGCAGCCTGGGCGGGGTACCACCTCCTTCCTACGAGCAGTACTTC. This gives the protein CSLGGVPPPSYEQYF.

CDR3 protein: CASSLRWEGRYEQYF. The CDR3 region has the DNA TGTGCCAGCAGTTTAAGGTGGGAGGGCCGATACGAGCAGTACTTC. The chain links TRBV28 to TRBJ2-7; 7 bases are shared with TRBD2. V shed 2 bases, J shed 4 bases, and the junction held 8 bases outside the gene matches. From germline, CDR1 is MDHEN and CDR2 SYDVKM. This CDR3 comprises 15 residues.

The genes are TRBV18 and TRBJ2-3, with TRBD1 identical over 10 bases. Trimming took 4 bases from V and 6 from J; bases not matched to a gene: 1. The germline V gene has CDR1 KGHSH and CDR2 LQKENI. The CDR3 runs 13 residues. The CDR3, as DNA: TGTGCCAGCTCACGGGACAGGGGCGATACGCAGTATTTT. It specifies CASSRDRGDTQYF.

V is TRBV4-2 and J is TRBJ2-3; 10 bases align to TRBD2. The germline V gene has CDR1 LGHNA and CDR2 YNFKEQ. J lost 1 base, V lost 1 base, and 8 bases had no gene match. CDR3 length equals 18 residues. CDR3 in amino acids: CASSQASGGAGGTDTQYF. CDR3 bases: TGTGCCAGCAGCCAAGCTAGCGGGGGAGCCGGGGGCACAGATACGCAGTATTTT.

The chain is built from TRBV15 and TRBJ2-2; TRBD2 aligns across 14 bases. Trimming at V came to 1 base and at J to 7 bases, leaving 8 bases not matched to a gene. Germline CDR1 LNHNV, CDR2 YYDKDF (reference sequence). This CDR3 has 18 amino acids. The CDR3 DNA follows: TGTGCCACCAGCAGAGGGGGGACTAGCGGGAGCCCCATCGGGGAGCTGTTTTTT. This gives the protein CATSRGGTSGSPIGELFF.

V is TRBV5-1 and J is TRBJ1-5; 10 bases line up with TRBD1. Germline CDR1 SGHRS, CDR2 YFSETQ. V was clipped by 4 bases and J by 7 bases; unmatched bases: 5. The CDR3 contains 14 residues. The chain's CDR3 is CASSIGTGVQPQHF. In nucleotides, the CDR3 is TGCGCCAGCAGCATTGGGACAGGGGTCCAGCCCCAGCATTTT.

This sequence joins TRBV7-3 and TRBJ2-2; TRBD2 agrees at 10 bases. J gave up 0 bases and V 0 bases, and 4 bases lay outside the gene matches. Germline V gene data show CDR1 as SGHTA and CDR2 as FQGTGA. The CDR3 spans 18 residues. The CDR3 DNA reads as TGTGCCAGCAGCTTAACAGGACTAGCGGCGACGAACACCGGGGAGCTGTTTTTT. The encoded protein is CASSLTGLAATNTGELFF.

The chain links TRBV7-6 to TRBJ1-2; maybe TRBD1 (6 bases). Germline-derived CDR1 and CDR2 are SGHVS and FNYEAQ. The ends were cut back, 5 bases at V and 3 bases at J, with 13 bases in the middle. The CDR3 consists of 14 residues. CDR3 amino acids: CASSRTVGDYGYTF. The CDR3 DNA sequence: TGTGCCAGCAGCCGGACAGTAGGAGACTATGGCTACACCTTC.

This chain links TRBV30 with TRBJ2-5, with a possible D match to TRBD2 (6 bases). The V gene lost 0 bases and the J gene lost 7 bases, with 12 bases spanning the gap. The CDR3 extends over 13 amino acids. CDR1 and CDR2 (germline): GTSNPN, SVGIG (reference sequence). The CDR3 loop reads CAWSVGGYATQYF. DNA for the CDR3: TGTGCCTGGAGTGTTGGGGGGTATGCGACCCAGTACTTC.

The rearrangement uses TRBV25-1 and TRBJ1-4, with TRBD1 matching 7 bases. CDR1 and CDR2 from the germline V gene are MGHDK and SYGVNS. J lost 4 bases, V lost 1 base, and 3 bases had no gene match. The CDR3 covers 15 residues. This CDR3 is CASSEWYRGNEKLFF. Here the CDR3 DNA reads TGTGCCAGCAGTGAATGGTACAGGGGTAATGAAAAACTGTTTTTT.

This chain joins TRBV11-2 and TRBJ2-7; no firm D call. CDR1 and CDR2 (germline): SGHAT, FQNNGV. V was clipped by 4 bases and J by 2 bases, with 3 bases between them. This CDR3 region has 11 residues. The CDR3 bases are TGTGCCAGCAGCTCCACCTACGAGCAGTACTTC. It codes for CASSSTYEQYF.